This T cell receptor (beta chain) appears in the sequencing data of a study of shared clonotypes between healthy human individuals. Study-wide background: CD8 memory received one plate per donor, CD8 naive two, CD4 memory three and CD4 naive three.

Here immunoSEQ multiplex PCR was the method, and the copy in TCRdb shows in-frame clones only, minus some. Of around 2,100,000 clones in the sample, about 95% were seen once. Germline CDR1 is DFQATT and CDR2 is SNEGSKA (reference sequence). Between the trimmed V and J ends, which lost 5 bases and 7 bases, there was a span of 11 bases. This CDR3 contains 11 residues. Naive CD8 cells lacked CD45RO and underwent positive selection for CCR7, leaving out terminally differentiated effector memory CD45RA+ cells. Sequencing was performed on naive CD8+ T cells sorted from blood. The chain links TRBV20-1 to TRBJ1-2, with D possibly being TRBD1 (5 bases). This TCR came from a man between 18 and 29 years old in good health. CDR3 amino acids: CSARDPSGYTF. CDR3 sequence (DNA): TGCAGTGCTCGGGACCCTTCTGGCTACACCTTC.